These T cell receptor beta chains were read from a single sample in a study of T cells in Graves' hyperthyroidism and ophthalmopathy. TCRdb redid the calling of the multiplex PCR reads with MiXCR, one entry per CDR3 protein. The sample has 400,000 to 550,000 distinct CDR3 sequences, around a quarter seen once. Sequencing input: blood. The receptors derive from a woman in her 30s with Graves' ophthalmopathy. Both conserved end residues are part of each CDR3. The D gene is left open where the match is weak. The size of a clone is reported for some rows only, either as once, few or many, or as a class for expanded clones.

clone_size d_call j_call v_call cdr3_aa cdr3_nt
NA TRBD2 TRBJ2-7 TRBV2 CASSEGGLAAYEQYF TGTGCCAGCAGTGAAGGAGGACTAGCGGCCTACGAGCAGTACTTC
many NA TRBJ1-1 TRBV27 CASSWSANTEAFF TGTGCCAGCAGTTGGTCGGCGAACACTGAAGCTTTCTTT
NA TRBD2 TRBJ2-7 TRBV7-6 CASSLGLDRHEQYF TGTGCCAGCAGCCTGGGACTAGATCGCCACGAGCAGTACTTC
NA TRBD1 TRBJ2-7 TRBV29-1 CSIKGQDYEQYF TGCAGCATCAAGGGACAGGACTACGAGCAGTACTTC
many NA TRBJ1-2 TRBV5-1 CASSLYGGALGYTF TGCGCCAGCAGCTTGTACGGGGGGGCACTTGGCTACACCTTC
few TRBD2 TRBJ2-3 TRBV6-5 CASSFIAGATDTQYF TGTGCCAGCAGTTTCATAGCGGGAGCCACAGATACGCAGTATTTT
many NA TRBJ2-5 TRBV7-9 CASSRLRAAETQYF TGTGCCAGCAGCCGTCTGAGGGCCGCAGAGACCCAGTACTTC
NA NA TRBJ2-7 TRBV6-1 CASSRRKAGHNYEQYF TGTGCCAGCAGTCGCCGCAAGGCCGGGCATAACTACGAGCAGTACTTC
NA NA TRBJ1-1 TRBV5-4 CASSFQGGRNTEAFF TGTGCCAGCAGCTTTCAAGGGGGTCGGAACACTGAAGCTTTCTTT
many NA TRBJ1-1 TRBV27 CASSLYPPQATTFTEAFF TGTGCCAGCAGTTTATACCCCCCTCAGGCCACTACGTTCACTGAAGCTTTCTTT
few NA TRBJ2-3 TRBV7-9 CASSLEGSWTQYF TGTGCCAGCAGCTTAGAGGGTAGTTGGACGCAGTATTTT
NA NA TRBJ1-5 TRBV28 CASRVREQPQHF TGTGCCAGCAGGGTGAGGGAGCAGCCCCAGCATTTT
once NA TRBJ1-1 TRBV5-1 CASSSDRNTEVFF TGCGCCAGCAGCTCAGACAGAAACACTGAAGTTTTCTTT
once TRBD2 TRBJ2-3 TRBV9 CASSVDGGGYSTDTQYF TGTGCCAGCAGCGTAGATGGGGGGGGATATAGCACAGATACGCAGTATTTT
NA TRBD1 TRBJ1-5 TRBV27 CASRPDRGSWGNQPQHF TGTGCCAGCCGCCCCGACAGGGGGAGTTGGGGCAATCAGCCCCAGCATTTT
many TRBD1 TRBJ1-3 TRBV5-1 CASSPAPGQRDTIYF TGCGCCAGCAGCCCGGCGCCGGGACAGCGGGACACCATATATTTT
NA NA TRBJ2-7 TRBV2 CASSDYSYEQYF TGTGCCAGCAGTGACTACTCCTACGAGCAGTACTTC
many NA TRBJ2-5 TRBV29-1 CSVFSGVRETQYF TGCAGCGTTTTCTCGGGAGTCAGGGAGACCCAGTACTTC
many TRBD1 TRBJ1-3 TRBV6-5 CASMGTGGNTIYF TGTGCCAGCATGGGGACAGGAGGAAACACCATATATTTT
many TRBD1 TRBJ1-1 TRBV28 CASSLGTALTEAFF TGTGCCAGCAGTCTTGGGACAGCACTCACTGAAGCTTTCTTT
many NA TRBJ1-1 TRBV6-1 CASRWTEAFF TGTGCCAGCAGATGGACTGAAGCTTTCTTT
few NA TRBJ1-2 TRBV11-2 CASRTGTLNGYTF TGTGCCAGCAGAACCGGGACGCTTAATGGCTACACCTTC
many NA TRBJ2-7 TRBV4-3 CASSQEYTGYEQYF TGCGCCAGCAGCCAAGAATACACAGGCTACGAGCAGTACTTC
many NA TRBJ2-7 TRBV6-1 CASSSGDLRSSYEQYF TGTGCCAGCAGCTCGGGGGACTTAAGGAGCTCCTACGAGCAGTACTTC
few TRBD2 TRBJ2-5 TRBV12-3/TRBV12-4 CASSIRAGPGETQYF TGTGCCAGCAGTATACGAGCGGGGCCGGGGGAGACCCAGTACTTC
NA NA TRBJ1-1 TRBV11-1 CASSLEETSTEAFF TGTGCCAGCAGCTTAGAGGAAACGAGTACTGAAGCTTTCTTT
NA NA TRBJ1-6 TRBV4-2 CASSQGGTSPLHF TGTGCCAGCAGCCAAGGAGGGACTTCACCCCTCCACTTT
many TRBD1 TRBJ2-5 TRBV20-1 CSAYTGGRETQYF TGCAGTGCCTACACAGGGGGAAGGGAGACCCAGTACTTC
few NA TRBJ2-2 TRBV30 CAWVEYRDTGELFF TGTGCCTGGGTAGAGTACAGGGACACCGGGGAGCTGTTTTTT
few NA TRBJ2-2 TRBV29-1 CSVKGVTGELFF TGCAGCGTGAAGGGTGTCACCGGGGAGCTGTTTTTT
few NA TRBJ2-7 TRBV6-1 CASSDLGETAYEQYF TGTGCCAGCAGTGATTTAGGGGAGACAGCATACGAGCAGTACTTC
NA NA TRBJ1-1 TRBV9 CASTAGDLNTEAFF TGTGCCAGCACCGCAGGGGACCTGAACACTGAAGCTTTCTTT
many NA TRBJ1-1 TRBV27 CASSLSPSAEAFF TGTGCCAGCAGTTTAAGCCCCTCGGCTGAAGCTTTCTTT
many NA TRBJ2-7 TRBV6-4 CASSDFKVLMGYEQYF TGTGCCAGCAGTGACTTTAAGGTCCTGATGGGCTACGAGCAGTACTTC
many TRBD1 TRBJ2-7 TRBV25-1 CASSAVGQGTYEQYF TGTGCCAGCAGTGCCGTGGGACAGGGGACCTACGAGCAGTACTTC
many TRBD2 TRBJ2-7 TRBV7-2 CASSIGTSGGIYEQYF TGTGCCAGCAGCATCGGGACTAGCGGGGGGATATACGAGCAGTACTTC
few NA TRBJ1-1 TRBV5-1 CASRTILGVGDTEAFF TGCGCCAGCCGAACCATCCTAGGGGTGGGGGACACTGAAGCTTTCTTT
many NA TRBJ2-2 TRBV4-2 CASSQGRVEELFF TGTGCCAGCAGCCAAGGGCGGGTAGAGGAGCTGTTTTTT
NA NA TRBJ1-6 TRBV10-3 CAVYPQGTYNSPLHF TGTGCCGTTTATCCTCAGGGAACCTATAATTCACCCCTCCACTTT
NA TRBD2 TRBJ2-5 TRBV12-3/TRBV12-4 CASSQLAGGPRQETQYF TGTGCCAGCAGCCAACTAGCGGGGGGGCCTCGTCAAGAGACCCAGTACTTC
NA NA TRBJ2-1 TRBV6-1 CASTSRWGTSMNEQFF TGTGCCAGCACCTCCCGGTGGGGGACTTCCATGAATGAGCAGTTCTTC
many TRBD1 TRBJ1-2 TRBV28 CASSQLTGDYGYTF TGTGCCAGCAGCCAACTTACAGGGGACTATGGCTACACCTTC
many TRBD2 TRBJ2-2 TRBV29-1 CSARLADNTGELFF TGCAGCGCTCGACTAGCGGATAACACCGGGGAGCTGTTTTTT
NA TRBD2 TRBJ2-5 TRBV7-2 CASSLWAGGQETQYF TGTGCCAGCAGCTTATGGGCGGGAGGACAAGAGACCCAGTACTTC
many NA TRBJ1-1 TRBV12-3/TRBV12-4 CASSLAATEAFF TGTGCCAGCAGTTTAGCCGCCACTGAAGCTTTCTTT
many NA TRBJ2-7 TRBV20-1 CSARDFSSYEQYF TGCAGTGCTAGAGATTTTAGCTCCTACGAGCAGTACTTC
many NA TRBJ2-7 TRBV24-1 CATSDTGQSSYEQYF TGTGCCACCAGTGATACCGGACAGAGCTCCTACGAGCAGTACTTC